These 26 T cell receptor beta chains were all obtained from the same sample, sequenced in a study of shared clonotypes between healthy human individuals. Produced via immunoSEQ multiplex PCR; TCRdb's table is partial and in-frame only. In the table there are about 460,000 clones, approximately 80% of which are singletons. The sample was PBMCs. The receptors were gathered from a woman between 35 and 50 years old in good health. Some clones in this sample may be carry-over from other donors' samples.

This chain joins TRBV5-4 and TRBJ2-1; 9 bases are a match to TRBD2. The germline gives CDR1 SGHNT, CDR2 YYREEE (reference sequence). Trimming at V came to 0 bases and at J to 7 bases, leaving 11 bases not matched to a gene. This CDR3 comprises 17 residues. The CDR3 reads CASSLARGTSWSNEQFF. As DNA, the CDR3 is TGTGCCAGCAGCTTGGCGAGGGGGACTAGCTGGAGTAATGAGCAGTTCTTC.

With regard to this clone: One base away lies a much larger clone, so this may be a sequencing read error. The gene calls are TRBV4-2 and TRBJ2-3; 8 bases match TRBD2. Losses at the gene ends were 1 base for V and 4 bases for J; bases not matched to a gene: 4. The CDR3 has 15 amino acids. Germline V gives CDR1 LGHNA, CDR2 YNFKEQ. The CDR3 is CASSQAGGPADTQYF. The CDR3 bases are TGTGCCAGCAGCCAAGCGGGAGGGCCGGCAGATACGCAGTATTTT.

The chain has TRBV9 and TRBJ2-7, with 9 bases that match TRBD2. The germline gives CDR1 SGDLS, CDR2 YYNGEE. Trimming removed 0 bases from V and 3 bases from J; junction bases left unmatched: 4. The CDR3 consists of 15 residues. The CDR3 region is CASSVGTSVGYEQYF. CDR3 in DNA: TGTGCCAGCAGCGTAGGGACTAGCGTAGGCTACGAGCAGTACTTC.

Regarding this clone: A far larger clone is one nucleotide away, so this likely arose from a read error. Other nucleotide sequences in the sample specify the same CDR3. The chain combines TRBV4-1 with TRBJ1-4; tentative D call: TRBD1 (5 bases). The germline V gene encodes CDR1 MGHRA and CDR2 YSYEKL. The CDR3 has 15 residues. CDR3 coding DNA: TGCGCCAGCAGCCAAGACAGGGTAACTAATGAAAAGCTGTTTTTT. Translation gives CASSQDRVTNEKLFF.

The chain joins TRBV6-5 to TRBJ2-7, with a weak D call TRBD2 (6 bases). The CDR3 is made up of 13 amino acids. Trimming pared 4 bases from V and 0 bases from J, leaving 7 bases between. Germline CDR1 is MNHEY and CDR2 is SVGAGI. For the CDR3, the DNA is TGTGCCAGCAGTTGGGGGGTCTCCTACGAGCAGTACTTC. It translates to CASSWGVSYEQYF.

The gene calls are TRBV30 and TRBJ2-1; TRBD1 might be the D (8 bases). There are 14 residues in the CDR3. Germline V gene lookup returns CDR1 GTSNPN and CDR2 SVGIG (reference sequence). V lost 5 bases, J lost 2 bases, and 13 bases lay in between. This CDR3 reads CAWQQGGTYNEQFF. In DNA, the CDR3 is TGTGCCTGGCAACAGGGGGGGACCTACAATGAGCAGTTCTTC.

The table lists this clone with many counts. V usage is TRBV25-1 and J usage is TRBJ2-7, with D unresolved. Per the germline V gene, CDR1 is MGHDK and CDR2 is SYGVNS. CDR3 length: 15 amino acids. V lost 1 base, J lost 9 bases, and 19 bases lay in between. The CDR3: CASSESLLLSPGQYF. The CDR3, as DNA: TGTGCCAGCAGTGAATCCCTCCTCCTATCCCCCGGGCAGTACTTC.

On this clone: Since a far larger clone is one base different, this is likely a read error. Other DNA sequences in this specimen translate into the identical CDR3. This chain joins TRBV4-2 and TRBJ2-7; weak D call: TRBD1 (6 bases). The CDR3 runs to 13 residues. In germline, CDR1 is LGHNA, CDR2 YNFKEQ. Trimming left V 2 bases short and J 7 bases short, with 12 bases between. In nucleotides, the CDR3 is TGTGCCAGCAGCCAATCCCCGCAGGGGGAGCAGTACTTC. Amino acid sequence: CASSQSPQGEQYF.

This clone occurred a few times. This rearrangement joins TRBV7-3 to TRBJ2-5; D gene uncertain. This CDR3 contains 13 residues. V lost 5 bases and J 4 bases, leaving 11 bases between the germline ends. CDR1 and CDR2 (germline): SGHTA, FQGTGA. The CDR3: CASSRLAGETQYF. CDR3 sequence (DNA): TGTGCCAGCAGCCGATTAGCAGGAGAGACCCAGTACTTC.

About this clone: With a much larger clone just one base away, this may be a read error. Other DNA sequences in this specimen translate into the identical CDR3. This rearrangement joins TRBV11-1 to TRBJ2-5; the match to TRBD1 covers 7 bases. V trimming: 5 bases; J trimming: 5 bases; junction bases outside the gene matches: 8. This CDR3 has 14 residues. The germline CDR1 and CDR2 sequences are SGHAT and FQDESV (reference sequence). The DNA of the CDR3 is TGTGCCAGCAGCCGCCGGGACAGCCAGGAGACCCAGTACTTC. This sequence encodes CASSRRDSQETQYF.

This clone was seen at least ten times. The genes are TRBV18 and TRBJ2-7, with D perhaps matching TRBD1 or TRBD2 (6 bases each). Trimming left V 2 bases short and J 3 bases short, with 14 bases between. Germline CDR1 and CDR2: KGHSH and LQKENI. The CDR3 has 15 residues. CDR3 nucleotide sequence: TGTGCCAGCTCACCAAGGGGGGACGGATACTACGAGCAGTACTTC. Protein sequence: CASSPRGDGYYEQYF. Filled out from reference TRBV18 and TRBJ2-7, the complete variable domain reads NAGVMQNPRHLVRRRGQEARLRCSPMKGHSHVYWYRQLPEEGLKFMVYLQKENIIDESGMPKERFSAEFPKEGPSILRIQQVVRGDSAAYFCASSPRGDGYYEQYFGPGTRLTVT.

The chain carries TRBV30 and TRBJ1-5; TRBD1 might be the D (6 bases). Germline V CDR1 and CDR2: GTSNPN, SVGIG (reference sequence). V dropped 2 bases and J dropped 11 bases, with 13 bases sitting between them. The CDR3 runs 12 residues. This CDR3 reads CAWSYDRQTQHF. CDR3 in DNA: TGTGCCTGGAGTTACGACAGGCAAACCCAGCATTTT. Drawing the rest from reference TRBV30 and TRBJ1-5, the complete variable domain is SQTIHQWPATLVQPVGSPLSLECTVEGTSNPNLYWYRQAAGRGLQLLFYSVGIGQISSEVPQNLSASRPQDRQFILSSKKLLLSDSGFYLCAWSYDRQTQHFGDGTRLSIL.

A remark on this clone: This may come from a read error, since a much larger clone is one base off. The identical CDR3 is also encoded by other nucleotide sequences in the sample. The chain combines TRBV30 with TRBJ2-7; 13 positions match TRBD2. This CDR3 has 14 amino acids. Per germline, CDR1 GTSNPN and CDR2 SVGIG (reference sequence). The CDR3 spells CAWRLLAGGPKQYF. CDR3 in DNA: TGCGCCTGGAGGCTACTAGCGGGAGGGCCGAAGCAGTACTTC. Based on the CDR3 plus reference TRBV30 and TRBJ2-7, the full variable domain is SQTIHQWPATLVQPVGSPLSLECTVEGTSNPNLYWYRQAAGRGLQLLFYSVGIGQISSEVPQNLSASRPQDRQFILSSKKLLLSDSGFYLCAWRLLAGGPKQYFGPGTRLTVT.

The chain couples TRBV5-1 to TRBJ2-5, with D possibly being TRBD1 or TRBD2 (5 bases each). This CDR3 has 14 amino acids. Germline CDR1 is SGHRS and CDR2 is YFSETQ. V lost 0 bases and J 5 bases, leaving 11 bases between the germline ends. CDR3 in amino acids: CASSLDSEGETQYF. CDR3 DNA: TGCGCCAGCAGCTTGGACAGCGAGGGGGAGACCCAGTACTTC.

The V call is TRBV6-4, the J call TRBJ2-2; tentatively, D is TRBD1 or TRBD2 (5 bases each). Germline V lookup: CDR1 MRHNA, CDR2 SNTAGT. The CDR3 consists of 15 residues. V lost 3 bases and J 4 bases, leaving 12 bases between the germline ends. The CDR3 nucleotides read TGTGCCAGCAGTGAGGGGGTATCGAGCACCGGGGAGCTGTTTTTT. Translated, it gives CASSEGVSSTGELFF.

The sample holds one count of this clone. The chain links TRBV7-8 to TRBJ1-1; D is unresolved. Germline CDR1 and CDR2: SGHVS and FQNEAQ. V shed 2 bases and J shed 3 bases, with 10 bases lying between them. This CDR3 has 14 amino acids. CDR3 region: CASSLRMRYTEAFF. The CDR3 bases are TGTGCCAGCAGCTTACGGATGAGATACACTGAAGCTTTCTTT.

This clone was recorded once. J is TRBJ1-2 and V is TRBV28; a possible D gene is TRBD1 (5 bases). The CDR3 is made up of 13 amino acids. Germline loops: CDR1 MDHEN, CDR2 SYDVKM. With 6 bases removed from V and 8 bases from J, the gap between germline ends came to 16 bases. DNA of the CDR3: TGTGCCAGCAGCCCCCCGGGGGTGGGAGGCTACACCTTC. Its protein product is CASSPPGVGGYTF.

The chain recombines TRBV7-2 with TRBJ2-1, with 7 bases lining up with TRBD2. Germline trimming cut 4 bases from V and 8 bases from J; bases unmatched to any gene: 11. Germline values: CDR1 SGHTA, CDR2 FQGNSA. The CDR3 covers 15 residues. CDR3 sequence: CASSSRDYPDHEQFF. CDR3 coding DNA: TGTGCCAGCAGCTCCCGGGACTACCCTGATCATGAGCAGTTCTTC.

This clone has only a few counts. The chain combines TRBV10-2 with TRBJ2-7; 16 nucleotides align to TRBD2. There are 17 residues in the CDR3. Trimming took 6 bases from V and 0 from J; bases not matched to a gene: 5. CDR1 and CDR2 from the germline V gene are WSHSY and SAAADI. The CDR3 protein is CASSRGTSGRASYEQYF. The CDR3 region has the DNA TGCGCCAGCAGCCGTGGGACTAGCGGGAGGGCCTCCTACGAGCAGTACTTC.

The chain recombines TRBV5-1 with TRBJ1-1, with no clear D. V was trimmed by 0 bases and J by 1 base, leaving 13 bases between them. CDR1 SGHRS and CDR2 YFSETQ come from the germline V gene. This CDR3 region has 16 residues. The CDR3 region is CASSLGQESWNTEAFF. The CDR3 DNA is TGCGCCAGCAGCTTGGGTCAGGAAAGTTGGAACACTGAAGCTTTCTTT.

The chain carries TRBV12-2 and TRBJ1-5; the table names TRBD1, a call not compared with the DNA. TRBV12-2 has pseudogene status. This CDR3 comprises 16 residues. The CDR3 spells CASRLAEAGKNQPQHF. CDR3 coding DNA: TGTGCAAGTCGCTTAGCGGAAGCAGGAAAGAATCAGCCCCAGCATTTT.

V gene TRBV30 combines with J gene TRBJ2-7, with 8 bases matching TRBD2. CDR1 and CDR2 from the germline V gene are GTSNPN and SVGIG (reference sequence). V lost 0 bases, J lost 4 bases, and 5 bases stayed unmatched. The CDR3 totals 14 residues. CDR3 in amino acids: CAWSVLPSGYEQYF. CDR3 nucleotide sequence: TGTGCCTGGAGTGTACTACCTAGCGGGTACGAGCAGTACTTC. Using reference TRBV30 and TRBJ2-7 for the parts outside the CDR3, the full variable domain is SQTIHQWPATLVQPVGSPLSLECTVEGTSNPNLYWYRQAAGRGLQLLFYSVGIGQISSEVPQNLSASRPQDRQFILSSKKLLLSDSGFYLCAWSVLPSGYEQYFGPGTRLTVT.

This chain connects TRBV28 to TRBJ2-5; D not certain. This CDR3 has 12 residues. V dropped 10 bases and J dropped 2 bases, with 11 bases sitting between them. CDR1 and CDR2 from the germline V gene are MDHEN and SYDVKM. Written as DNA, the CDR3 is TGTGCCATCACGGGCAGACAAGAGACCCAGTACTTC. Translating gives CAITGRQETQYF.

The chain combines TRBV11-3 with TRBJ2-7, with D tentatively TRBD2 (5 bases). Germline CDR1 reads SGHNT; CDR2 reads YENEEA. V lost 0 bases and J lost 4, with 13 bases in between. This CDR3 is 15 amino acids long. The CDR3 loop reads CASSLDSGGSYEQYF. CDR3 nucleotide sequence: TGTGCCAGCAGCTTAGACTCCGGAGGAAGTTACGAGCAGTACTTC.

Details on this clone: A read error likely explains this, since a far larger clone differs by one base. The same CDR3 arises from other DNA sequences in this sample as well. The chain has TRBV2 and TRBJ1-1, with D maybe TRBD1 (6 bases). The V gene's germline CDR1 is SNHLY and CDR2 FYNNEI. Trimming pared 8 bases from V and 10 bases from J, leaving 23 bases between. The CDR3 sequence is 14 residues long. In DNA form, the CDR3 reads TGTGCCAGCGGCCCCGGGACGGGGGGCGACTTAGCTTTCTTT. Encoded protein: CASGPGTGGDLAFF.

This clone was seen at least ten times. The DNA of the CDR3 is TGTGCCAGTAGTATTAGGGCGAACACTGAAGCTTTCTTT. As protein: CASSIRANTEAFF. J is TRBJ1-1 and V is TRBV19; D is undetermined. V lost 3 bases to trimming and J lost 1 base, with 6 bases between them. The CDR3 extends over 13 amino acids. The germline gives CDR1 LNHDA, CDR2 SQIVND (reference sequence). Full variable domain (outside the CDR3, taken from reference TRBV19 and TRBJ1-1): DGGITQSPKYLFRKEGQNVTLSCEQNLNHDAMYWYRQDPGQGLRLIYYSQIVNDFQKGDIAEGYSVSREKKESFPLTVTSAQKNPTAFYLCASSIRANTEAFFGQGTRLTVV.